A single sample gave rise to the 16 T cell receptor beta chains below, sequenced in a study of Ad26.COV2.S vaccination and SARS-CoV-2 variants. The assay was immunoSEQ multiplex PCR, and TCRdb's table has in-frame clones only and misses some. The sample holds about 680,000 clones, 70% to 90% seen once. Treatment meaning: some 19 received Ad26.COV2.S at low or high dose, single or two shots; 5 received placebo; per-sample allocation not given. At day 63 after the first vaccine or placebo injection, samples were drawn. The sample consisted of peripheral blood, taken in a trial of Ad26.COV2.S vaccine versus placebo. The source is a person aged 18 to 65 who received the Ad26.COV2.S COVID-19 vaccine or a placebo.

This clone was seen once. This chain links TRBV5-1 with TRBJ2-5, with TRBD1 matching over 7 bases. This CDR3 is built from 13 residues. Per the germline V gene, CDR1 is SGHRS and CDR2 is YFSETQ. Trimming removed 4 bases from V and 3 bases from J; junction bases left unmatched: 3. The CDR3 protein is CASSPGQKETQYF. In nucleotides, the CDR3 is TGCGCCAGCAGCCCGGGACAGAAAGAGACCCAGTACTTC.

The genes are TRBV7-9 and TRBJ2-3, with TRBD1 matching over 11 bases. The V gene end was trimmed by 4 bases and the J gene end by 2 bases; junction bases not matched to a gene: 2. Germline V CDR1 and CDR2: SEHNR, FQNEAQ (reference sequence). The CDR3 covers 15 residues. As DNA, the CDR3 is TGTGCCAGCAGCTGGGACAGGGGGAACACAGATACGCAGTATTTT. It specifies CASSWDRGNTDTQYF.

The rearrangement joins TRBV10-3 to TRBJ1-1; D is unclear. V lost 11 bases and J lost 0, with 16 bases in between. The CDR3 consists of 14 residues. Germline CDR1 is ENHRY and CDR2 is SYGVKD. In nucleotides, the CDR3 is TGTGCCTCCGGACCGCATGACATGAACACTGAAGCTTTCTTT. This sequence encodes CASGPHDMNTEAFF.

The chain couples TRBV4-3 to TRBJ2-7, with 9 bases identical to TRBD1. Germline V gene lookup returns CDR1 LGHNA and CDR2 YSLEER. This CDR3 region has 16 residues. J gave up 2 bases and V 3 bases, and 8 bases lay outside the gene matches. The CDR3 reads CASSQIPGQGAYEQYF. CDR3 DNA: TGCGCCAGCAGCCAGATCCCGGGACAGGGCGCCTACGAGCAGTACTTC.

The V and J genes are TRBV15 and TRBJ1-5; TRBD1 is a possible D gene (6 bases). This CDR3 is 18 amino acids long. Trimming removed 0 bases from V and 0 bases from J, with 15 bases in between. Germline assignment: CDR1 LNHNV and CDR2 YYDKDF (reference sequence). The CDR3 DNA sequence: TGTGCCACCAGCAGAGATCCTGGCAGGGGCTATAGCAATCAGCCCCAGCATTTT. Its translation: CATSRDPGRGYSNQPQHF.

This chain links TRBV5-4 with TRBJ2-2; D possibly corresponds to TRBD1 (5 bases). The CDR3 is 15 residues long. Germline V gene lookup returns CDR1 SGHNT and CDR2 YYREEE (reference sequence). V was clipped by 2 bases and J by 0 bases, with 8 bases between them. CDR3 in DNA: TGTGCCAGCAGCTTAGACAGACCGAACACCGGGGAGCTGTTTTTT. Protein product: CASSLDRPNTGELFF.

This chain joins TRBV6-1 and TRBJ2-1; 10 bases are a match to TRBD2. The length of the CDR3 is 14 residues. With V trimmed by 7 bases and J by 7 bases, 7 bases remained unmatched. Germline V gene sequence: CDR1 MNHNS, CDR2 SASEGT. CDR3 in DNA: TGTGCCAGCAACTCACTAGCGGGGTTGAATGAGCAGTTCTTC. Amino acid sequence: CASNSLAGLNEQFF.

The CDR3 spells CASRPTGLRNQETQYF. The CDR3 DNA is TGTGCCAGCAGGCCGACGGGACTCAGGAATCAAGAGACCCAGTACTTC. The chain employs TRBV3-1 (or the pseudogene TRBV3-2) and TRBJ2-5; possibly TRBD2 for D (6 bases). Trimming took 6 bases from V and 2 from J, leaving 19 bases between them. This CDR3 is built from 16 residues. From germline, CDR1 is LGHDT and CDR2 YNNKEL (reference sequence).

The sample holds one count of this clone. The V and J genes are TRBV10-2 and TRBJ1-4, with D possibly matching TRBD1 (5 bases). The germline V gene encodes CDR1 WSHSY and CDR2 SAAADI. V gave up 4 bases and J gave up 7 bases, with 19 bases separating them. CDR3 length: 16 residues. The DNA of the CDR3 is TGCGCCAGCAGTGGGGACGTAAACCCGGTGGCTGAAAAACTGTTTTTT. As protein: CASSGDVNPVAEKLFF.

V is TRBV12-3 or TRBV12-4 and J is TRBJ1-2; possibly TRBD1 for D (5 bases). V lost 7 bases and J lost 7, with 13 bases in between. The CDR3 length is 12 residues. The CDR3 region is CASTTQGGGYTF. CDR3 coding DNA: TGTGCCAGCACCACGCAGGGCGGTGGCTACACCTTC.

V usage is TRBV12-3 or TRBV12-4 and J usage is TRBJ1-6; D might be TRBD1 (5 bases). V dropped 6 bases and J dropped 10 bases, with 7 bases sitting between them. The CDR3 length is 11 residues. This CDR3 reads CASRGRSPLHF. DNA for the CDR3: TGTGCCAGCAGGGGACGGTCACCCCTCCACTTT.

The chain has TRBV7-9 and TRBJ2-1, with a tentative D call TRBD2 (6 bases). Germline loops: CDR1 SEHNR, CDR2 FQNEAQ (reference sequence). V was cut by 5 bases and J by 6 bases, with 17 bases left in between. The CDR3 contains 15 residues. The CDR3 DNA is TGTGCCAGCAGCGGCCGACTAGAGAGGGCCAATGAGCAGTTCTTC. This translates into CASSGRLERANEQFF.

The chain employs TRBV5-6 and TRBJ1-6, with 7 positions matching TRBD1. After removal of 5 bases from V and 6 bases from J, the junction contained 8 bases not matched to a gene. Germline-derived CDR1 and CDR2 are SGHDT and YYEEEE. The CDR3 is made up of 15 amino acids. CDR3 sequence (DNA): TGTGCCAGCAGGAAAACAGGGGCGCCTAATTCACCCCTCCACTTT. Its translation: CASRKTGAPNSPLHF.

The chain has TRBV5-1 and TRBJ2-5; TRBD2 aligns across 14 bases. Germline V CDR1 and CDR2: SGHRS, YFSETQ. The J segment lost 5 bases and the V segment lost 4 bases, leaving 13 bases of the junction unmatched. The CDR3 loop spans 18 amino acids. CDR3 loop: CASSPNPGTSGRGETQYF. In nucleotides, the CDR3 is TGCGCCAGCAGCCCCAATCCCGGGACTAGCGGGAGAGGGGAGACCCAGTACTTC.

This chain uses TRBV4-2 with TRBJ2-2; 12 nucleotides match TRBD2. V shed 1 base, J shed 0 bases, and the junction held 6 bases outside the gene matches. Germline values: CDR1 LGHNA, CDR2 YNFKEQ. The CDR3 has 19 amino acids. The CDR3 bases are TGTGCCAGCAGCCAAGTAGGTCTAGCGGGAGGGCCGAACACCGGGGAGCTGTTTTTT. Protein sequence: CASSQVGLAGGPNTGELFF.

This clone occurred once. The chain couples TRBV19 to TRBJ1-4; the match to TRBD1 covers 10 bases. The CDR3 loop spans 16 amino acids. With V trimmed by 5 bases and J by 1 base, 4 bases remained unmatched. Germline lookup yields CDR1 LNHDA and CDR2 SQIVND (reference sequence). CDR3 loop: CASSPRTGGTNEKLFF. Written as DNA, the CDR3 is TGTGCCAGTAGTCCACGGACAGGGGGAACTAATGAAAAACTGTTTTTT.